Below, 3 T cell receptor beta chains from the same sample are listed, as sequenced in a study of cytomegalovirus exposure and HLA in healthy donors. Primers included in the PCR were 60 Vbeta and 13 Jbeta primers. Measured with immunoSEQ multiplex PCR; TCRdb has only the in-frame clones, and not every one. Of around 130,000 clones listed, 75% to 85% are singletons. Sequenced sample: PBMCs. Receptor source: a girl aged 2 to 10 in good health and CMV-seronegative.

In DNA, the CDR3 is TGTGCCAGCAGTTACCTAGGCTCCGATGAGCAGTTCTTC. It codes for CASSYLGSDEQFF. The chain links TRBV6-5 to TRBJ2-1; D is uncertain. V lost 2 bases, J lost 8 bases, and 10 bases lay in between. Germline CDR1 is MNHEY and CDR2 is SVGAGI. CDR3 length equals 13 residues.

The rearrangement joins TRBV7-2 to TRBJ2-2; possible D gene TRBD2, 7 bases. V was cut by 4 bases and J by 3 bases, with 12 bases left in between. CDR1 SGHTA and CDR2 FQGNSA come from the germline V gene. The CDR3 totals 15 residues. The CDR3 DNA sequence: TGTGCCAGCAGCTCCACGGGGGGCGACACCGGGGAGCTGTTTTTT. It translates to CASSSTGGDTGELFF. The whole variable domain, remainder taken from reference TRBV7-2 and TRBJ2-2, is GAGVSQSPSNKVTEKGKDVELRCDPISGHTALYWYRQSLGQGLEFLIYFQGNSAPDKSGLPSDRFSAERTGGSVSTLTIQRTQQEDSAVYLCASSSTGGDTGELFFGEGSRLTVL.

J is TRBJ2-2 and V is TRBV6-4, with 14 bases that match TRBD2. Germline loops: CDR1 MRHNA, CDR2 SNTAGT. This CDR3 spans 17 amino acids. With 6 bases clipped from V and 4 bases from J, the junction kept 7 bases outside the gene matches. CDR3 nucleotides: TGTGCCAGCAGCAAGACTAGCGGGGGGGCCGGCACCGGGGAGCTGTTTTTT. Amino acids: CASSKTSGGAGTGELFF.